This T cell receptor (beta chain) was captured in a study of T cell responses to AZD1222 COVID-19 vaccine. Germline V lookup: CDR1 SGHTS, CDR2 YDEGEE. The germline V and J ends were trimmed by 5 bases and 2 bases, with 19 bases remaining between them. The length of the CDR3 is 16 residues. Generated by immunoSEQ multiplex PCR, the TCRdb table keeps only in-frame clones and is missing some. The sample lists more than 140,000 clones, 88% seen once, with 3% to 4% in the top ten. This receptor was identified in an adult in good health. Here the sequenced sample was peripheral blood, taken on day 0 of MenACWY control vaccination. This chain links TRBV5-8 with TRBJ2-5; possibly TRBD1 for D (6 bases). DNA for the CDR3: TGTGCCAGCAGTTCCCGGGACACCGGATTTCAAGAGACCCAGTACTTC. This sequence encodes CASSSRDTGFQETQYF.